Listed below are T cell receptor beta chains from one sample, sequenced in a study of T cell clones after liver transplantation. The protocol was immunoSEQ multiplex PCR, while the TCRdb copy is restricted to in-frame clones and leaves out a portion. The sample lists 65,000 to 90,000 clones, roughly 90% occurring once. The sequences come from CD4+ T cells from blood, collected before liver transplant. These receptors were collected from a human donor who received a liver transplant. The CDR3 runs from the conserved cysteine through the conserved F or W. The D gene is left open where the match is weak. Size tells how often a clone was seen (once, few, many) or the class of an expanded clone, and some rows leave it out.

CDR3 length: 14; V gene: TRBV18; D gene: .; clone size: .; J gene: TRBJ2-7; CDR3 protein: CASSPPGNSYEQYF; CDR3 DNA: TGTGCCAGCTCACCACCGGGTAACTCCTACGAGCAGTACTTC
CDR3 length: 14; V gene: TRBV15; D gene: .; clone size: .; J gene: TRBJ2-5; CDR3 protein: CATSKTSMRETQYF; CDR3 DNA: TGTGCCACCAGCAAAACTAGCATGCGAGAGACCCAGTACTTC
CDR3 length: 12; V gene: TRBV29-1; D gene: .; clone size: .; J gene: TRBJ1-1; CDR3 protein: CSARTANTEAFF; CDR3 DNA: TGCAGCGCCAGGACGGCGAACACTGAAGCTTTCTTT
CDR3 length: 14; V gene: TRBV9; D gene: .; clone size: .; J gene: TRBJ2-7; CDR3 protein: CASSVGTLAYEQYF; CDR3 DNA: TGTGCCAGCAGCGTAGGGACTCTCGCCTACGAGCAGTACTTC
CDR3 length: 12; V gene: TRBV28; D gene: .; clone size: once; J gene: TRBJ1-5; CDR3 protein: CASSLYGEPQHF; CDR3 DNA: TGTGCCAGCAGTTTGTATGGTGAGCCCCAGCATTTT
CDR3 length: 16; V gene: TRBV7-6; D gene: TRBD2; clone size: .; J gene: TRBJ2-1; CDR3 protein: CASSLTSASGYNEQFF; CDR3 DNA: TGTGCCAGCAGCCTTACTTCGGCTAGCGGCTACAATGAGCAGTTCTTC
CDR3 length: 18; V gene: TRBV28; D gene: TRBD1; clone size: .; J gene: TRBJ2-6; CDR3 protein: CASRLTGGGLSGANVLTF; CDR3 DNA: TGTGCCAGCAGACTGACAGGGGGCGGACTCTCTGGGGCCAACGTCCTGACTTTC
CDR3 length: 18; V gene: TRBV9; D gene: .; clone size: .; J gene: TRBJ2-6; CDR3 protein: CASSVGGAYTSGANVLTF; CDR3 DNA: TGTGCCAGCAGCGTAGGGGGAGCCTACACCTCTGGGGCCAACGTCCTGACTTTC
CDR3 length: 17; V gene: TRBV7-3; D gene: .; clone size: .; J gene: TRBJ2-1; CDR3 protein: CASSLRVISRGDNEQFF; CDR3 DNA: TGTGCCAGCAGCTTACGGGTAATTTCGCGGGGAGACAATGAGCAGTTCTTC
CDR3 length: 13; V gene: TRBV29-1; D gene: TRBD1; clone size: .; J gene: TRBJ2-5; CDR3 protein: CSVGQGAKETQYF; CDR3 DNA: TGCAGCGTTGGACAGGGGGCTAAAGAGACCCAGTACTTC
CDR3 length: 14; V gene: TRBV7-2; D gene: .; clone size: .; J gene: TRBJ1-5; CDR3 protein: CASSRQEANQPQHF; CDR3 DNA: TGTGCCAGCAGCCGCCAGGAGGCCAATCAGCCCCAGCATTTT
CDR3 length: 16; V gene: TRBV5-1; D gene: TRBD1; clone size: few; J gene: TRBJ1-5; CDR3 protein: CASSLSPGTAGEPQHF; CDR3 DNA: TGCGCCAGCAGCTTATCTCCCGGGACAGCTGGCGAGCCCCAGCATTTT
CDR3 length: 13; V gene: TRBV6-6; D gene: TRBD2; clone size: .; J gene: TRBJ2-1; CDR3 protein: CATKAGGWNEQFF; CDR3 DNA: TGTGCCACCAAGGCGGGAGGCTGGAATGAGCAGTTCTTC
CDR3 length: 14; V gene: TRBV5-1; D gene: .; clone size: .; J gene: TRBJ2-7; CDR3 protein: CASSTTGISYEQYF; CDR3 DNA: TGCGCCAGCAGCACCACCGGGATCTCCTACGAGCAGTACTTC
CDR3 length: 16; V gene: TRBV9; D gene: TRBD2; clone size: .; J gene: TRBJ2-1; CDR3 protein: CASSALAGGEYNEQFF; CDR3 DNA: TGTGCCAGCAGCGCACTAGCGGGAGGGGAATACAATGAGCAGTTCTTC
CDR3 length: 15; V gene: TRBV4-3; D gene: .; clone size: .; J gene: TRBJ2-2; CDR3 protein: CASSQDWRATGELFF; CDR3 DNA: TGCGCCAGCAGCCAAGATTGGAGGGCGACCGGGGAGCTGTTTTTT
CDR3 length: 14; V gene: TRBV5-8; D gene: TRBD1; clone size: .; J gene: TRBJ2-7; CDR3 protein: CAGGRDRGSYEQYF; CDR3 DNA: TGTGCCGGAGGCCGGGACAGGGGTTCCTACGAGCAGTACTTC
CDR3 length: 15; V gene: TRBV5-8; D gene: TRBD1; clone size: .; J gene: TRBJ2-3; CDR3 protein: CASSRQGGSTDTQYF; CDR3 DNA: TGTGCCAGCAGCCGACAGGGCGGTAGTACAGATACGCAGTATTTT
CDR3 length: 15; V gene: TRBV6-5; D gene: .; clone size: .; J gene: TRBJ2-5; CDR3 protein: CASSSRGSQGETQYF; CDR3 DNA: TGTGCCAGCAGCTCCCGGGGCAGCCAAGGGGAGACCCAGTACTTC
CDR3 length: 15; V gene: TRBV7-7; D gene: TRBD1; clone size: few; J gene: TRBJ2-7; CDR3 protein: CASSPGQGGTHEQYF; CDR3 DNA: TGTGCCAGCAGCCCCGGACAGGGGGGGACCCACGAGCAGTACTTC
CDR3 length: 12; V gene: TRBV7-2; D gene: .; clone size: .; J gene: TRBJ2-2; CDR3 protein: CASSFPTGELFF; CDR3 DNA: TGTGCCAGCAGCTTCCCCACCGGGGAGCTGTTTTTT
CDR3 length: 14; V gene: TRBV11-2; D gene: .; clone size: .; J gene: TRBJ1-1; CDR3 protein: CASQPIKGQLEAFF; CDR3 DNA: TGTGCCAGTCAGCCGATAAAAGGACAGCTTGAAGCTTTCTTT
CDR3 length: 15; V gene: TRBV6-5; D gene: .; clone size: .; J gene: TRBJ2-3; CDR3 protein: CASSYVPPGLDTQYF; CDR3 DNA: TGTGCCAGCAGTTACGTCCCGCCTGGCCTCGATACGCAGTATTTT
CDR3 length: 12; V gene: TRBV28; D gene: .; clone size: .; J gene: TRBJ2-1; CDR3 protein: CASRALPGLQFF; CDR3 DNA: TGTGCCAGCAGAGCCCTACCGGGGCTTCAGTTCTTC
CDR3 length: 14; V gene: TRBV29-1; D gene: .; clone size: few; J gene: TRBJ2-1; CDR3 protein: CSVGGRASYNEQFF; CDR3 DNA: TGCAGCGTTGGGGGCAGGGCGTCCTACAATGAGCAGTTCTTC
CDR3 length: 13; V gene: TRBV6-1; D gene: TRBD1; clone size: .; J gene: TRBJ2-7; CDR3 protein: CASRQGLIYEQYF; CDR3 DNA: TGTGCCAGCAGACAGGGGCTTATCTACGAGCAGTACTTC
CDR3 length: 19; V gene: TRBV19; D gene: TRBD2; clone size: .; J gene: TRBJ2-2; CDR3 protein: CASSIWLAGLQTNTGELFF; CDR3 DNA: TGTGCCAGTAGTATTTGGCTAGCGGGACTTCAAACGAACACCGGGGAGCTGTTTTTT
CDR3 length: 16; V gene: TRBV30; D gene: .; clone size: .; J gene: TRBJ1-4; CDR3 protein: CASTPLHGAANEKLFF; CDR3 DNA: TGTGCCTCGACCCCTTTGCATGGGGCAGCTAATGAAAAACTGTTTTTT
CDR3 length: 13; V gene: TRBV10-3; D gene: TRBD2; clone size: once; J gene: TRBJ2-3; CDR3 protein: CATGTSGTDTQYF; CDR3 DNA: TGTGCCACCGGGACTAGCGGCACAGATACGCAGTATTTT
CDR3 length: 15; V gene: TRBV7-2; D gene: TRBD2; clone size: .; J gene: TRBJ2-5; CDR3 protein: CASSLGLARGETQYF; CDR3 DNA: TGTGCCAGCAGCTTAGGACTAGCGCGGGGGGAGACCCAGTACTTC
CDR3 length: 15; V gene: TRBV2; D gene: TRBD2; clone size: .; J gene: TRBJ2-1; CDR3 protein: CASRTSGSRYNEQFF; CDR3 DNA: TGTGCCAGCAGGACTAGCGGGAGTCGGTACAATGAGCAGTTCTTC
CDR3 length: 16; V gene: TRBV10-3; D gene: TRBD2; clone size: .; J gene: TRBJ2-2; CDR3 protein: CAISGTSGTNTGELFF; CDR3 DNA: TGTGCCATCAGTGGAACTAGCGGGACGAACACCGGGGAGCTGTTTTTT
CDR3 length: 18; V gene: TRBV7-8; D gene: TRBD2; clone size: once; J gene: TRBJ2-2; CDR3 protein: CASSPLSILAGSSGELFF; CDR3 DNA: TGTGCCAGCAGCCCGCTATCCATACTAGCGGGATCTTCCGGGGAGCTGTTTTTT
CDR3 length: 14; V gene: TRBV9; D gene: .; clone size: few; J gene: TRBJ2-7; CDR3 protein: CASSVGAEPREQYF; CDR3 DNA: TGTGCCAGCAGCGTAGGAGCGGAGCCTAGGGAGCAGTACTTC
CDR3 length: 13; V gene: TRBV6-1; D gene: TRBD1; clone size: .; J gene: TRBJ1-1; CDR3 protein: CASSAHRGTEAFF; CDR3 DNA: TGTGCCAGCAGTGCTCACAGGGGGACTGAAGCTTTCTTT
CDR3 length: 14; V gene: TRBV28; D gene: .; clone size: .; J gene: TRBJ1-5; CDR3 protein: CASSPQTHRRPQHF; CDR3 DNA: TGTGCCAGCAGTCCTCAGACACACCGGCGGCCCCAGCATTTT
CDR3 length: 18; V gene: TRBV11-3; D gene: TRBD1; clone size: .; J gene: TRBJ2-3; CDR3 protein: CASSLVVPGTGGADTQYF; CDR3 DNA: TGTGCCAGCAGCTTAGTTGTCCCCGGGACAGGGGGAGCAGATACGCAGTATTTT
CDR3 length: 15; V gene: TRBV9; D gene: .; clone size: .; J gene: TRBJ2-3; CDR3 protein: CASSVMTGGTDTQYF; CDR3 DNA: TGTGCCAGCAGCGTAATGACGGGAGGCACAGATACGCAGTATTTT
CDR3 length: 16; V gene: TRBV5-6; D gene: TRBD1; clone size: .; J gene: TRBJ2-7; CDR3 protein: CASSSDRDRPSYEQYF; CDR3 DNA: TGTGCCAGCAGCTCTGACCGGGACAGGCCCTCCTACGAGCAGTACTTC
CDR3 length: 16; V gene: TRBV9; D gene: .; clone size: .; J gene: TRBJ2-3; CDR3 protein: CASSVVSSGGTDTQYF; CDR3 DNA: TGTGCCAGCAGCGTAGTAAGTAGCGGAGGGACAGATACGCAGTATTTT
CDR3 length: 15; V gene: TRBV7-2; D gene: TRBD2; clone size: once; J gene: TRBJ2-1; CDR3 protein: CASTPGLAEYNEQFF; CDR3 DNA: TGTGCCAGCACGCCGGGACTAGCGGAATACAATGAGCAGTTCTTC
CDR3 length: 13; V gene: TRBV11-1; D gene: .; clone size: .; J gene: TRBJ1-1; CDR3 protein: CASSFSEDTEAFF; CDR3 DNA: TGTGCCAGCAGCTTTTCGGAGGACACTGAAGCTTTCTTT
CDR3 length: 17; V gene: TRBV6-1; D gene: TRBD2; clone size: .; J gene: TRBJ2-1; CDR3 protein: CASSAGRSRGVYNEQFF; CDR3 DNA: TGTGCCAGCAGTGCCGGTAGGTCGCGGGGGGTCTACAATGAGCAGTTCTTC
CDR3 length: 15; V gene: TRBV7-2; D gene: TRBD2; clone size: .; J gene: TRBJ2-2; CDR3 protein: CASSLSGMNTGELFF; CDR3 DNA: TGTGCCAGCAGCCTTAGCGGGATGAACACCGGGGAGCTGTTTTTT
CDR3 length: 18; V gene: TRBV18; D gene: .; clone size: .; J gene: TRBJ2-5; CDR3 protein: CASSPPGTSSWGQETQYF; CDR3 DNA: TGTGCCAGCTCACCACCGGGGACCTCTTCCTGGGGGCAAGAGACCCAGTACTTC
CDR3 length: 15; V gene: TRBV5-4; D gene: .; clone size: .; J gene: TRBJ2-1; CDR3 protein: CASSLDRALYNEQFF; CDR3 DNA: TGTGCCAGCAGCTTGGACAGGGCTCTATACAATGAGCAGTTCTTC
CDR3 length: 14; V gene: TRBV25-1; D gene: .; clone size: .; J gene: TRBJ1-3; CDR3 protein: CASSESGSGNTIYF; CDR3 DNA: TGTGCCAGCAGTGAATCTGGTTCTGGAAACACCATATATTTT
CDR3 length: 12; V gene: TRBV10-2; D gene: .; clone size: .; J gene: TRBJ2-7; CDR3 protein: CASSDSVYEQYF; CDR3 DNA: TGCGCCAGCAGCGACTCAGTTTACGAGCAGTACTTC
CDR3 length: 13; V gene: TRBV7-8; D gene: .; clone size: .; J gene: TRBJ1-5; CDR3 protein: CASSLEEGQPQHF; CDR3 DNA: TGTGCCAGCAGCTTAGAGGAGGGTCAGCCCCAGCATTTT
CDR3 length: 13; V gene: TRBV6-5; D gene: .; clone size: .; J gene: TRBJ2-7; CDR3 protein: CASRQTERYEQYF; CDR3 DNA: TGTGCCAGCAGACAGACAGAACGATACGAGCAGTACTTC
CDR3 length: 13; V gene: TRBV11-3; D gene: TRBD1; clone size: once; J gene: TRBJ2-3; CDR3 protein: CASSLEQGDTQYF; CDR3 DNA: TGTGCCAGCAGCTTAGAACAGGGGGATACGCAGTATTTT
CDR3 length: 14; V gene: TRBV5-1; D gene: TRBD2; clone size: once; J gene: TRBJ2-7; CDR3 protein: CASSLAREGYEQYF; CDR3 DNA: TGCGCCAGCAGCTTGGCGCGGGAGGGGTACGAGCAGTACTTC
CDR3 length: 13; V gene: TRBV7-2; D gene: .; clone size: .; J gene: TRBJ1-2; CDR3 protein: CASSLRETYGYTF; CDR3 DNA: TGTGCCAGCAGCTTACGGGAGACTTATGGCTACACCTTC
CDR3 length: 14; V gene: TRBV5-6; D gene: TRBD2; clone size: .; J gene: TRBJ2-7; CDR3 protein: CASSFTSAYYEQYF; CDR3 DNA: TGTGCCAGCAGCTTTACTAGCGCATACTACGAGCAGTACTTC
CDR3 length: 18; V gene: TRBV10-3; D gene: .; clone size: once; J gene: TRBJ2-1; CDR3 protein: CAISPTGGTKDSYNEQFF; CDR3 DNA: TGTGCCATCAGCCCGACCGGCGGGACAAAGGATTCCTACAATGAGCAGTTCTTC
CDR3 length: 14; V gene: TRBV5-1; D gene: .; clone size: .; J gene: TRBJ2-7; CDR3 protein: CASRQVSVSYEQYF; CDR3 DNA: TGCGCCAGCAGACAGGTTTCGGTCTCCTACGAGCAGTACTTC
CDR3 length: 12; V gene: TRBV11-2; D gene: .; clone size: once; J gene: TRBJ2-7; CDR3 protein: CASSLDSQGQYF; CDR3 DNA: TGTGCCAGCAGCTTAGATAGCCAAGGGCAGTACTTC
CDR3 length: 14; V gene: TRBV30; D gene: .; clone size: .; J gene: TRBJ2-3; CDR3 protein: CAWSVGLDRHTQYF; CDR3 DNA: TGTGCCTGGAGTGTAGGGCTAGATCGACATACGCAGTATTTT
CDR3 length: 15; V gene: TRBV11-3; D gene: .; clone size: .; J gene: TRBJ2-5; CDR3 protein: CASSLDLTGSETQYF; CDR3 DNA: TGTGCCAGCAGCTTAGATCTAACAGGGAGTGAGACCCAGTACTTC